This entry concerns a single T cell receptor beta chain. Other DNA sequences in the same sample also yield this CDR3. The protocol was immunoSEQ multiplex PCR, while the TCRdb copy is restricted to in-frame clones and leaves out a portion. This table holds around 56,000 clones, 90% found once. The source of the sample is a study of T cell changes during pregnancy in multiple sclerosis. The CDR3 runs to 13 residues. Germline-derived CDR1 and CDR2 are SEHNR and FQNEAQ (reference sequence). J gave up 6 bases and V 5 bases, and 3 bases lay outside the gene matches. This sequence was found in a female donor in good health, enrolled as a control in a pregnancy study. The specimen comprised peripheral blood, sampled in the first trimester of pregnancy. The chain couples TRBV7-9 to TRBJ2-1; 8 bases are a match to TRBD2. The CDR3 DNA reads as TGTGCCAGCAGCCCGGGGGGGTCCAATGAGCAGTTCTTC. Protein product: CASSPGGSNEQFF.